Below, 5 T cell receptor beta chains from the same sample are listed, as sequenced in a study of cytomegalovirus exposure and HLA in healthy donors. Primers included in the PCR were 60 Vbeta and 13 Jbeta primers. TCRdb keeps only in-frame clones here, not all; method: immunoSEQ multiplex PCR. This sample lists 150,000 to 250,000 clones; its ten largest clones have 0.74%. Sequencing was performed on PBMCs. The receptors shown here come from a boy between 5 and 17 years old in good health and CMV-seronegative.

This chain links TRBV4-2 with TRBJ1-4, with D maybe TRBD1 (5 bases). The CDR3 has 15 residues. Germline V lookup: CDR1 LGHNA, CDR2 YNFKEQ. V was pared by 0 bases and J by 8 bases, with 13 bases between. As DNA, the CDR3 is TGTGCCAGCAGCCAAGATCCAGGGCAACAGGAAAAACTGTTTTTT. The encoded protein is CASSQDPGQQEKLFF.

V usage is TRBV7-9 and J usage is TRBJ2-3; 11 bases match TRBD2. Germline loops: CDR1 SEHNR, CDR2 FQNEAQ (reference sequence). V lost 4 bases, J lost 2 bases, and 11 bases stayed unmatched. The CDR3 runs 18 residues. The chain's CDR3 is CASSSPPSGGTTTDTQYF. The CDR3 bases are TGTGCCAGCAGCTCCCCCCCTAGCGGGGGGACCACCACAGATACGCAGTATTTT.

The CDR3 nucleotides read TGTGCCACCAGCAGAGATTTCAGGGGGTACAATGAGCAGTTCTTC. Protein: CATSRDFRGYNEQFF. The chain uses TRBV15 and TRBJ2-1, with 7 positions matching TRBD1. V lost 0 bases to trimming and J lost 4 bases; unmatched junction nucleotides: 3. Germline V CDR1 and CDR2: LNHNV, YYDKDF (reference sequence). The CDR3 extends over 15 amino acids.

The chain couples TRBV27 to TRBJ1-2, with D maybe TRBD1 (6 bases). Looked up from germline, CDR1 is MNHEY and CDR2 is SMNVEV (reference sequence). This CDR3 is 14 amino acids long. The V gene lost 6 bases and the J gene lost 6 bases, with 17 bases spanning the gap. CDR3: CASSPQGVFDGYTF. DNA of the CDR3: TGTGCCAGCAGCCCACAGGGAGTTTTTGATGGCTACACCTTC.

The rearrangement links TRBV6-1 to TRBJ2-6; D is unclear. The length of the CDR3 is 13 residues. CDR1 MNHNS and CDR2 SASEGT come from the germline V gene. Trimming cost V 6 bases and J 3 bases, with 6 bases left between them. The CDR3 protein is CASRFNGANVLTF. The DNA for the CDR3 is TGTGCCAGCAGGTTCAATGGGGCCAACGTCCTGACTTTC.